Presented here are 7 T cell receptor beta chains from one specimen sequenced in a study of radiotherapy plus CTLA-4 blockade in lung cancer. Assay: immunoSEQ multiplex PCR; the TCRdb copy retains only in-frame clones and omits some. The sample has about 73,000 clones, around 90% seen once. The source was peripheral blood, collected from a patient treated with radiotherapy plus ipilimumab. These receptors all stem from a human donor with non-small cell lung cancer that progressed on radiotherapy plus ipilimumab.

The chain has TRBV6-1 and TRBJ2-7; perhaps TRBD2 as D (6 bases). Trimming removed 7 bases from V and 3 bases from J, with 13 bases in between. The CDR3 is made up of 13 amino acids. CDR1 MNHNS and CDR2 SASEGT come from the germline V gene. CDR3 in amino acids: CASNRAGGYEQYF. CDR3 DNA sequence: TGTGCCAGCAATCGAGCGGGTGGCTACGAGCAGTACTTC.

CDR3 sequence reads: CASSFSSQWETQYF. DNA of the CDR3: TGTGCCAGCAGTTTCTCATCTCAGTGGGAGACCCAGTACTTC. V gene TRBV27 combines with J gene TRBJ2-5; D remains unclear. Germline V lookup: CDR1 MNHEY, CDR2 SMNVEV (reference sequence). Trimming pared 3 bases from V and 5 bases from J, leaving 13 bases between. The CDR3 has 14 residues.

The chain combines TRBV5-1 with TRBJ2-3; TRBD2 matches at 8 bases. CDR1 is SGHRS, CDR2 YFSETQ, per germline. The J segment lost 1 base and the V segment lost 2 bases, leaving 3 bases of the junction unmatched. The CDR3 spans 15 residues. The DNA of the CDR3 is TGCGCCAGCAGCTTCTTAGCGGGGCGCACAGATACGCAGTATTTT. Translation: CASSFLAGRTDTQYF.

The V gene is TRBV6-8, the J gene TRBJ2-2; 7 bases agree with TRBD2. CDR1 and CDR2 (germline): MNHGY, SAAAGT. J lost 3 bases, V lost 10 bases, and 8 bases had no gene match. The CDR3 length is 14 residues. The CDR3: CAIPCGGYTGELFF. The CDR3 coding sequence is TGTGCCATCCCCTGCGGGGGATACACCGGGGAGCTGTTTTTT.

The chain couples TRBV11-2 to TRBJ2-3; a possible D gene is TRBD2 (5 bases). Germline V lookup: CDR1 SGHAT, CDR2 FQNNGV. This CDR3 contains 15 residues. The germline V and J ends were trimmed by 0 bases and 3 bases, with 10 bases remaining between them. DNA for the CDR3: TGTGCCAGCAGCTTAGATGGTTTAGCGACAGATACGCAGTATTTT. Its translation is CASSLDGLATDTQYF.

This clone came up once. The chain employs TRBV28 and TRBJ1-1; 10 bases match TRBD1. V gave up 3 bases and J gave up 1 base; unmatched junction bases: 5. This CDR3 has 16 amino acids. In germline, CDR1 is MDHEN, CDR2 SYDVKM. CDR3 protein: CASSFRQGARNTEAFF. The CDR3 DNA sequence: TGTGCCAGCAGTTTCCGACAGGGGGCAAGGAACACTGAAGCTTTCTTT.

V gene TRBV7-9 combines with J gene TRBJ2-1, with D unresolved. This CDR3 contains 11 residues. CDR1 is SEHNR and CDR2 is FQNEAQ in the germline V gene (reference sequence). The V and J ends lost 4 bases and 9 bases respectively, with 7 bases between them. The CDR3 spells CASSSFSEQFF. CDR3 nucleotide sequence: TGTGCCAGCAGCTCTTTCTCTGAGCAGTTCTTC.